A selection of T cell receptor beta chains follows, all from one sample in a study of T cells in Graves' hyperthyroidism and ophthalmopathy. One entry per CDR3 protein, called by TCRdb with MiXCR from the multiplex PCR reads. The data hold hundreds of thousands of distinct CDR3 sequences, with 15% to 17% observed a single time. Sequenced: blood. Source of these receptors: a woman between 18 and 30 years old with Graves' hyperthyroidism. CDR3s leave out the opening cysteine and the closing phenylalanine or tryptophan. D genes are given only for firm matches.

v_gene	d_gene	j_gene	CDR3aa
TRBV2	TRBD1	TRBJ2-1	ASSGQGYEQF
TRBV6-1	TRBD1	TRBJ1-2	ASSWRGQELHGYT
TRBV12-3/TRBV12-4	.	TRBJ1-4	ASSRTGTSREKLF
TRBV7-6	.	TRBJ1-1	ASSLEGSVAF
TRBV7-9	.	TRBJ2-5	ASSFPEGDTPKETQY
TRBV5-1	.	TRBJ2-1	ASSLELITHEQF
TRBV7-8	.	TRBJ2-7	ASSLEIIRDLIYEQY
TRBV6-4	.	TRBJ2-1	ASSQGQNEQF
TRBV20-1	.	TRBJ2-7	SARDSLTYEQY
TRBV9	.	TRBJ2-3	ASSDGQFSGTDTQY
TRBV4-3	.	TRBJ2-7	ASSQDLGSASSYEQY
TRBV28	TRBD2	TRBJ2-1	ASTSSGSNEQF
TRBV19	.	TRBJ1-1	ASTEGPLNTEAF
TRBV9	TRBD2	TRBJ2-1	ASSVALAGASYNEQF
TRBV20-1	TRBD2	TRBJ2-1	SLLAGRNEQF
TRBV3-1	.	TRBJ2-5	ASSPKPESNQETQY
TRBV6-2/TRBV6-3	.	TRBJ2-7	ASNQDSYEQY
TRBV19	.	TRBJ1-5	ASSIGGTSNQPQH
TRBV28	TRBD2	TRBJ2-5	ASRLSGRRETQY
TRBV6-4	TRBD2	TRBJ2-1	ASSALAGSYNEQF
TRBV28	.	TRBJ1-2	ASSPPGNGYT
TRBV7-6	.	TRBJ1-5	ASSLYPRGRNQPQH
TRBV28	.	TRBJ2-5	ASSLGSMETQY
TRBV28	.	TRBJ1-1	ASSPGSQANTEAF
TRBV7-9	.	TRBJ2-7	ASSLSPGYYEQY
TRBV5-5	.	TRBJ1-5	ASSLDVYSNQPQH
TRBV6-1	TRBD2	TRBJ2-5	ASTPSGGVQETQY
TRBV12-3/TRBV12-4	TRBD2	TRBJ2-5	ASSRLAGGLQETQY
TRBV15	TRBD1	TRBJ2-5	ATSREGTDQETQY
TRBV7-9	TRBD1	TRBJ2-3	ASSLRQGIDTQY
TRBV5-1	.	TRBJ2-5	ASSFPAGREETQY
TRBV27	.	TRBJ1-1	ASSYRQENTEAF
TRBV4-2	TRBD2	TRBJ2-5	ASSQTAGGRETQY
TRBV11-2	.	TRBJ2-7	ASSLDRLAYEQY
TRBV19	TRBD2	TRBJ2-7	ASSIERGSSYEQY
TRBV20-1	TRBD2	TRBJ2-7	SASPRTSGRAWVYEQY
TRBV7-3	.	TRBJ1-6	ASSLKGYNSPLH
TRBV11-2	TRBD1	TRBJ2-7	ASSAATGGYEQY
TRBV5-1	TRBD1	TRBJ1-4	ASREGASNEKLF
TRBV30	.	TRBJ1-1	AWSTYLVGGTEAF
TRBV6-1	.	TRBJ1-1	ASSWSGEWGEAF